This T cell receptor beta chain is drawn from a study of T cells in Graves' hyperthyroidism and ophthalmopathy. The wider study: Specimen type is peripheral blood, collected at initial diagnosis prior to any treatment.

This clonotype was recorded at least ten times. Germline-derived CDR1 and CDR2 are SGHNT and YENEEA. Trimming removed 8 bases from V and 0 bases from J, with 7 bases in between. The CDR3 contains 13 residues. The TCR beta CDR3 regions underwent amplification using RNA transcripts as the source. The HTBI primer set drove a first-round RT-PCR of the TCR CDR3. TCRdb reprocessed the multiplex PCR reads with MiXCR, giving one entry per CDR3 protein. The data show roughly 350,000 distinct CDR3 sequences, with 14% seen just once and about 20% held by the top ten. This TCR was recovered from a woman aged 25 to 39 with Graves' ophthalmopathy. What was sequenced was blood. This chain links TRBV11-3 with TRBJ2-2; D uncertain. Here the CDR3 DNA reads TGTGCCAGCTCGCAGGCGAACACCGGGGAGCTGTTTTTT. As protein: CASSQANTGELFF.